This T cell receptor beta chain appears in the sequencing data of a study of cytomegalovirus exposure and HLA in healthy donors. This CDR3 comprises 14 residues. V dropped 11 bases and J dropped 0; count of bases not matched to a gene: 10. CDR1 MGHDK and CDR2 SYGVNS come from the germline V gene. On this clone: The antigen is unknown.

Broader study findings: Relative to equally common others, HLA-associated TCR beta chains showed greater clonal expansion in a later analysis.

The PCR used 60 Vbeta and 13 Jbeta primers. Profiled with immunoSEQ multiplex PCR; TCRdb holds only in-frame clones, not every one. This sample carries some 180,000 clones, about 10% of them seen once, and the ten largest clones take roughly 1.4%. The receptor was derived from a woman aged 25-40 years in good health and CMV-seropositive. The V and J genes are TRBV25-1 and TRBJ2-7; 7 nucleotides line up with TRBD1. Sequences were obtained from PBMCs. The DNA of the CDR3 is TGTGCCCCTAAGGACAGGCCTAGCTCCTACGAGCAGTACTTC. Its translation: CAPKDRPSSYEQYF.